The clone carrying this TCR beta chain has just a few counts. The antigen is undetermined. The junction differs from germline at one of its ends, possibly a read error. This sample was taken from a study of blood T cells in healthy people across ages. Turning to the study itself: Template-switching capture recovered about one barcoded beta molecule per two T cells.

The study's findings and limits: Among T cells, TCR beta diversity per million cells dropped roughly linearly as age rose.

This CDR3 has 14 amino acids. Per the germline V gene, CDR1 is SGDLS and CDR2 is YYNGEE. Per-sample PBMC isolation yielded at least 6.5 million cells. Using a J-beta primer mix together with a sample-barcoded 5' primer, a second PCR was run for roughly 6 to 12 cycles. Each cDNA was tagged by a template-switch adaptor containing 12 random nucleotides. One entry per CDR3 protein, called by TCRdb with MiXCR from the 5' RACE reads. The sample includes over 550,000 distinct CDR3 sequences, about 30% of them seen just once. This receptor was identified in an elderly woman in good health. Material for sequencing was blood. The chain carries TRBV9 and TRBJ1-6; TRBD1 is a possible D gene (5 bases). As DNA, the CDR3 is TGTGCCAGCAGCGCCCACAGGCTCAATTCACCCCCCCACTTT. Translated, it gives CASSAHRLNSPPHF.